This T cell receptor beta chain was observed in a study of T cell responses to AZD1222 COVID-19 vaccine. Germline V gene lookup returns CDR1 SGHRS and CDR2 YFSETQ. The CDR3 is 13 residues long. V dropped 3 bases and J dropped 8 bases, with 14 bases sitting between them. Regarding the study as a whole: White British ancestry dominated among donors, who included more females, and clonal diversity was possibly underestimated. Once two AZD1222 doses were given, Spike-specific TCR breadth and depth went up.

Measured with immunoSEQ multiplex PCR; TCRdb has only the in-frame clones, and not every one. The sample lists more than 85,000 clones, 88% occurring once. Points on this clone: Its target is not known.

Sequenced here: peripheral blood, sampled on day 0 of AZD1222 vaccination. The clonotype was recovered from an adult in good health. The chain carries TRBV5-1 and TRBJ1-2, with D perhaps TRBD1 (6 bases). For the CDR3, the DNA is TGCGCCAGCAGCTACCGGGACAAGTCCGGCTACACCTTC. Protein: CASSYRDKSGYTF.